What follows are 5 T cell receptor beta chains derived from one specimen sequenced in a study of blood T cell repertoires in COVID-19. Only in-frame clones appear in the TCRdb table, and some are missing; sequencing was by immunoSEQ multiplex PCR. The sample lists approximately 190,000 clones, just under 85% occurring once. The sequencing input was peripheral blood. Every receptor here comes from a woman in her sixties or seventies with active or convalescent COVID-19.

V and J are TRBV30 and TRBJ2-5; weak D call: TRBD2 (5 bases). This CDR3 has 15 amino acids. V lost 5 bases, J lost 3 bases, and 19 bases lay in between. The germline V gene encodes CDR1 GTSNPN and CDR2 SVGIG (reference sequence). The DNA for the CDR3 is TGTGCCTGGGCCCTCCGCGGACTTACCAAAGAGACCCAGTACTTC. Protein sequence: CAWALRGLTKETQYF.

The chain is built from TRBV7-3 and TRBJ2-5; D not certain. Germline loops: CDR1 SGHTA, CDR2 FQGTGA. The V and J ends lost 4 bases and 4 bases respectively, with 10 bases between them. There are 13 residues in the CDR3. CDR3: CASSSVVAETQYF. The DNA for the CDR3 is TGTGCCAGCAGCTCCGTGGTAGCAGAGACCCAGTACTTC.

This chain links TRBV11-2 with TRBJ2-1, with a tentative D call TRBD1 (5 bases). The CDR3 is 15 residues long. Trimming took 1 base from V and 8 from J, leaving 15 bases between them. Germline-derived CDR1 and CDR2 are SGHAT and FQNNGV. The CDR3 sequence: CASSLGAGLTHEQFF. The CDR3 region has the DNA TGTGCCAGCAGCTTAGGGGCAGGGTTAACCCATGAGCAGTTCTTC.

The rearrangement links TRBV5-8 to TRBJ2-7; no clear D gene. Trimming left V 1 base short and J 12 bases short, with 14 bases between. Per germline, CDR1 SGHTS and CDR2 YDEGEE. The CDR3 contains 12 residues. CDR3 bases: TGTGCCAGCAGCTTGTCAGGTTTAAGTTGGTACTTC. This gives the protein CASSLSGLSWYF.

J is TRBJ2-5 and V is TRBV7-3, with TRBD1 as a possible D gene (6 bases). This CDR3 spans 13 amino acids. V was clipped by 1 base and J by 4 bases, with 7 bases between them. The germline gives CDR1 SGHTA, CDR2 FQGTGA. CDR3 nucleotides: TGTGCCAGCAGCTTAAGCAGGGGAGAGACCCAGTACTTC. This translates into CASSLSRGETQYF.